Following are 10 T cell receptor beta chains from one sample sequenced in a study of T-cell reconstitution after alpha-beta-depleted transplantation in children. Unique molecular identifiers were used in preparing the TCRbeta library. TCRdb reprocessed the PCR reads via MiXCR and lists one record per CDR3 protein. The sample holds 750,000 to 950,000 distinct CDR3 sequences, 16% seen once. Material: PBMCs, mostly from graft donor cells, obtained 360 days after TCRalphabeta/CD19-depleted stem cell transplant. These receptor sequences come from a male patient younger than 18 who had a stem cell transplant for acute lymphoblastic leukemia, so the T cells may come from the graft donor.

The J gene is TRBJ1-4, the V gene TRBV5-8; 7 bases align to TRBD1. V was pared by 3 bases and J by 4 bases, with 9 bases of the junction left unmatched. This CDR3 spans 16 amino acids. Per germline, CDR1 SGHTS and CDR2 YDEGEE. CDR3 in DNA: TGTGCCAGCAGCTATAAAGGGGGCTTACGTAATGAAAAACTGTTTTTT. This encodes CASSYKGGLRNEKLFF.

The table lists this clonotype with a few counts. The chain is built from TRBV29-1 and TRBJ2-2; D call uncertain. The V and J ends lost 5 bases and 4 bases respectively, with 8 bases between them. CDR1 and CDR2 from the germline V gene are SQVTM and ANQGSEA. The CDR3 totals 12 residues. The CDR3 sequence is CSVFGFTGELFF. The CDR3 nucleotides are TGCAGCGTTTTTGGGTTCACCGGGGAGCTGTTTTTT.

The chain couples TRBV5-1 to TRBJ2-5, with 10 bases fitting TRBD1. V lost 4 bases, J lost 4 bases, and 4 bases stayed unmatched. CDR3 length: 14 amino acids. Per germline, CDR1 SGHRS and CDR2 YFSETQ. The CDR3 bases are TGCGCCAGCAGCACCGGGACAGGGGTAGAGACCCAGTACTTC. Translating gives CASSTGTGVETQYF.

The chain joins TRBV19 to TRBJ2-7; D is perhaps TRBD2 (8 bases). The CDR3 is 14 amino acids. V lost 7 bases and J lost 1, with 14 bases in between. Germline assignment: CDR1 LNHDA and CDR2 SQIVND (reference sequence). The CDR3 DNA reads TGTGCCAGTATGGGACAGCGGGGGTCCTACGAGCAGTACTTC. Translation gives CASMGQRGSYEQYF. Together with reference TRBV19 and TRBJ2-7, the CDR3 gives the full variable domain: DGGITQSPKYLFRKEGQNVTLSCEQNLNHDAMYWYRQDPGQGLRLIYYSQIVNDFQKGDIAEGYSVSREKKESFPLTVTSAQKNPTAFYLCASMGQRGSYEQYFGPGTRLTVT.

The chain recombines TRBV4-2 with TRBJ2-7; 10 bases agree with TRBD2. V shed 4 bases and J 0 bases; nucleotides not matched to a gene: 12. This CDR3 spans 18 amino acids. The germline gives CDR1 LGHNA, CDR2 YNFKEQ. The CDR3 DNA follows: TGTGCCAGCAGCCTATTCACCTACCGGACTAGCGGCTCCTACGAGCAGTACTTC. Translated: CASSLFTYRTSGSYEQYF.

This chain uses TRBV6-5 with TRBJ2-7; 12 bases match TRBD2. The CDR3 is made up of 16 amino acids. V lost 4 bases to trimming and J lost 7 bases; unmatched junction nucleotides: 11. CDR1 and CDR2 (germline): MNHEY, SVGAGI. The CDR3 region is CASSLGASGRAYEQYF. The CDR3 coding sequence is TGTGCCAGCAGTTTGGGGGCTAGCGGGAGGGCTTATGAGCAGTACTTC.

This clonotype came up many times. The chain combines TRBV10-3 with TRBJ1-5; D call uncertain. Trimming took off 2 bases at V and 4 bases at J, with 3 bases between the two ends. Germline CDR1 reads ENHRY; CDR2 reads SYGVKD. CDR3 length: 12 residues. The CDR3 spells CAISESNQPQHF. The CDR3 nucleotides read TGTGCCATCAGTGAGAGTAATCAGCCCCAGCATTTT.

This clonotype has only a few counts. The chain has TRBV12-3 or TRBV12-4 and TRBJ2-7; D is uncertain. The CDR3 is 12 residues long. Trimming took off 3 bases at V and 6 bases at J, with 9 bases between the two ends. The DNA of the CDR3 is TGTGCCAGCAGTTTTGGTTTCGGCGAGCAGTACTTC. Translating gives CASSFGFGEQYF.

This clonotype appeared a single time. The rearrangement joins TRBV20-1 to TRBJ2-4; TRBD1 matches at 9 bases. CDR1 and CDR2 from the germline V gene are DFQATT and SNEGSKA (reference sequence). With V trimmed by 5 bases and J by 11 bases, 7 bases remained unmatched. CDR3 length: 12 residues. As DNA, the CDR3 is TGCAGTGCTGGGACAGGGTGGGACGTTCAGTACTTC. It specifies CSAGTGWDVQYF.

This clonotype was seen a handful of times. The V call is TRBV7-9, the J call TRBJ2-7; D unclear. There are 17 residues in the CDR3. V was cut by 1 base and J by 0 bases, with 16 bases left in between. Germline assignment: CDR1 SEHNR and CDR2 FQNEAQ (reference sequence). The chain's CDR3 is CASSLGGRSPSSYEQYF. For the CDR3, the DNA is TGTGCCAGCAGCTTAGGAGGCAGGTCTCCGAGCTCCTACGAGCAGTACTTC. The full variable domain, rest sourced from reference TRBV7-9 and TRBJ2-7, is DTGVSQNPRHKITKRGQNVTFRCDPISEHNRLYWYRQTLGQGPEFLTYFQNEAQLEKSRLLSDRFSAERPKGSFSTLEIQRTEQGDSAMYLCASSLGGRSPSSYEQYFGPGTRLTVT.